The source of this T cell receptor beta chain is a study of prognosis after radiotherapy for stage I lung cancer. Overall study context: At a biologically effective dose of at least 100 Gy and in 3 to 5 fractions, SBRT was the radiotherapy delivered.

Study-wide findings and caveats: Differences in TRBV and TRBJ gene usage were reportedly observed between patients with and without metastases.

It was by two-round multiplex PCR that TCR beta CDR3 was amplified from genomic DNA. First-round PCR amplification was performed with primers specific to each TRBV and TRBJ gene. TCRdb redid the calling of the multiplex PCR reads with MiXCR, one entry per CDR3 protein. Among about 47,000 distinct CDR3 sequences listed, about a third were seen once. This clonotype was seen ten or more times. Its antigen is undetermined. There are 15 residues in the CDR3. Germline CDR1 reads SGHNT; CDR2 reads YYREEE (reference sequence). V was pared by 4 bases and J by 6 bases, with 5 bases of the junction left unmatched.

Sequencing used PBMCs, obtained before or after stereotactic body radiation therapy (not recorded which). The chain joins TRBV5-4 to TRBJ1-6; 9 bases fit TRBD1. The receptor's source is a donor of 50 years or more with non-small cell lung cancer. For the CDR3, the DNA is TGTGCCAGCAGCAAGCTGGGACAGGGTAATTCACCCCTCCACTTT. Translated: CASSKLGQGNSPLHF.